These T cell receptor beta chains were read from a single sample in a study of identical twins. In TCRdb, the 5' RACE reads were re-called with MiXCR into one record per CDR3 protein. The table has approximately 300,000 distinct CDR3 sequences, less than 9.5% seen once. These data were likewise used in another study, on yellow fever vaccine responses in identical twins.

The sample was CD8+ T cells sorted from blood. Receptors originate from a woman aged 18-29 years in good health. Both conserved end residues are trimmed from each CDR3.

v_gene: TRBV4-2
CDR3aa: ASSQDLAEPYNEQF

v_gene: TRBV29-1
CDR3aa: SGLGQYEQY

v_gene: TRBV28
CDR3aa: ASSPPSVYEQY

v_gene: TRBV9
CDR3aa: ASSAYNRDNEQY

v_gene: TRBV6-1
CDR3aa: ASRETSGRYYNEQF

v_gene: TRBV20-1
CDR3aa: SASLLALPDTQY

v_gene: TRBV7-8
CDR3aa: ASSGPRMINEQF

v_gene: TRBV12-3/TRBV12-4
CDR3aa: ASSFRTGGDQGTQY

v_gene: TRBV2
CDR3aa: ASTELGIEQF

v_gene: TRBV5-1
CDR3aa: ASSLERTGTGYEQY

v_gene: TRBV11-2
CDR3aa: ASSFRGGGTGELF

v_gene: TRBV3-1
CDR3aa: ASSPQLVPYNEQF

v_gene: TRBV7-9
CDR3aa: ASSLDWTGEEEQY

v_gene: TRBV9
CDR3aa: ASSVSGGLTYNEQF

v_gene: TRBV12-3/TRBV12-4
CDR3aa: ASSWGTGTSDEQY

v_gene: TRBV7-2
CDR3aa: ASSLVAVGELF

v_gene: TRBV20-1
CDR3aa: SVQNPTTATSPYEQY

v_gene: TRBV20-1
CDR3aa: SANPGYHSDLETQY

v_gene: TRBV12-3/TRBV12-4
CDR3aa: ASSLNLGYIEKLF

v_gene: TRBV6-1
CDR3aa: ASSKGPLGGRQPQH

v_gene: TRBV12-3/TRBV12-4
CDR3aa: ASSPWDSGVSYEQY

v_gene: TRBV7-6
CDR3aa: ASSRRGGGSLQETQY

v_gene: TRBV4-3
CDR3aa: ASSQDPAGGTDTQY